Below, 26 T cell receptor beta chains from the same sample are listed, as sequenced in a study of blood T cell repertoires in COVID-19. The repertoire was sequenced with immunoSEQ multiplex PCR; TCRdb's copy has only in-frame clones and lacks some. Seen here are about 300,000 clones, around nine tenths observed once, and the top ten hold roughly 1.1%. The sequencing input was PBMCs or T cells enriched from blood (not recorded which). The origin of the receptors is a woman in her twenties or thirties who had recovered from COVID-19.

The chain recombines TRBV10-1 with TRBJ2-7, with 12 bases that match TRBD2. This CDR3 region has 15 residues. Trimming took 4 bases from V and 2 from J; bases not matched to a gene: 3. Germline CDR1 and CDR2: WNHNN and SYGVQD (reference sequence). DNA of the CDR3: TGCGCCAGCAGTGGCGGACTAGCGGGAACCTACGAGCAGTACTTC. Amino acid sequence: CASSGGLAGTYEQYF.

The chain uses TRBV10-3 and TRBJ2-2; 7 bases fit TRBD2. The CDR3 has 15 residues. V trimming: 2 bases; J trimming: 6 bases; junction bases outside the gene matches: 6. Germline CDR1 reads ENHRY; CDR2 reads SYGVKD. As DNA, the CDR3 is TGTGCCATCAGTGAGGGAGGGAGGGACTCCGGGGAGCTGTTTTTT. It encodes CAISEGGRDSGELFF.

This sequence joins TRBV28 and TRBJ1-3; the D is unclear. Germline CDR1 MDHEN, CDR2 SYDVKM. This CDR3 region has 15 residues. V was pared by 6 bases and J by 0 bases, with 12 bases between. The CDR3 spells CASRRLTLSGNTIYF. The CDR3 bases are TGTGCCAGCAGGAGATTGACACTCTCTGGAAACACCATATATTTT.

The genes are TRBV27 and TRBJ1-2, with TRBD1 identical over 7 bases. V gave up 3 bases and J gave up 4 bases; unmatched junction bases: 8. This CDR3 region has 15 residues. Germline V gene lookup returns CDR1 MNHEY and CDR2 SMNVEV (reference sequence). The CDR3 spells CASSFSGQVAYGYTF. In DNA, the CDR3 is TGTGCCAGCAGTTTTTCAGGACAGGTTGCCTATGGCTACACCTTC.

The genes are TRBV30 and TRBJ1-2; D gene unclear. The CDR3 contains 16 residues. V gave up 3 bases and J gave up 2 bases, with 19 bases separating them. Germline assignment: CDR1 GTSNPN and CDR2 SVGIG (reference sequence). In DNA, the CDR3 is TGTGCCTGGAGGATTTGGTCATCGGGTGAGAACTATGGCTACACCTTC. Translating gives CAWRIWSSGENYGYTF.

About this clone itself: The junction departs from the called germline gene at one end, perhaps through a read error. The CDR3 sequence: CASRGQGALKTEAFF. For the CDR3, the DNA is TGTGCCAGCAGGGGACAGGGGGCTTTGAAGACTGAAGCTTTCTTT. V usage is TRBV5-4 and J usage is TRBJ1-1; 12 bases are shared with TRBD1. Per germline, CDR1 SGHNT and CDR2 YYREEE (reference sequence). CDR3 length: 15 residues.

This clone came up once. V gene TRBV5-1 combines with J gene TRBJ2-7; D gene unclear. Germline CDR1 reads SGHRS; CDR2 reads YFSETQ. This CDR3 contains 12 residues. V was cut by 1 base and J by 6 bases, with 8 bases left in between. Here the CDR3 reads CASSLNPPEQYF. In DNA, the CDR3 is TGCGCCAGCAGCTTGAATCCTCCCGAGCAGTACTTC.

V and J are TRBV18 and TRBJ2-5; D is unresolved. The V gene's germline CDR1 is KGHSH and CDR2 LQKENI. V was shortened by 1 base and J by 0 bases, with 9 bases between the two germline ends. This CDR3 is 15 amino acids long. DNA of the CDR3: TGTGCCAGCTCACCACTAACACAAGACCAAGAGACCCAGTACTTC. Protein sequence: CASSPLTQDQETQYF.

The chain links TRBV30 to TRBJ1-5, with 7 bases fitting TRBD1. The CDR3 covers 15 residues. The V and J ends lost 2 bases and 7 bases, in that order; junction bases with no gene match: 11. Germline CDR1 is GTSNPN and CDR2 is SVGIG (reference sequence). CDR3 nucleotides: TGTGCCTGGAGTCTAAGACAGGGAAGCCTCCAGCCCCAGCATTTT. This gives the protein CAWSLRQGSLQPQHF.

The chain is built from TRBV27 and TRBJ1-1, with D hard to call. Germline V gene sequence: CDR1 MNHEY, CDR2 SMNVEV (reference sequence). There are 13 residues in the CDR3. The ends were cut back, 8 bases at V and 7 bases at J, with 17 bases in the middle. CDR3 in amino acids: CASGLRGQIEAFF. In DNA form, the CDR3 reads TGTGCCAGCGGACTGCGGGGTCAGATTGAAGCTTTCTTT.

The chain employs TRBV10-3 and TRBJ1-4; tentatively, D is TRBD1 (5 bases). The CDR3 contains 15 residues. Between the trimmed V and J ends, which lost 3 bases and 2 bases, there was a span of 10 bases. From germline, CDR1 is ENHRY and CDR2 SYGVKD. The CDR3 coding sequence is TGTGCCATCAGTGAAAGGGGCCCCACTAATGAAAAACTGTTTTTT. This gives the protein CAISERGPTNEKLFF.

The chain's CDR3 is CASSSGGGNSPLHF. CDR3 DNA sequence: TGTGCCAGCAGCTCAGGGGGTGGTAATTCACCCCTCCACTTT. This chain uses TRBV28 with TRBJ1-6, with 7 bases matching TRBD1. Germline CDR1 and CDR2: MDHEN and SYDVKM. CDR3 size: 14 residues. The junction had 5 bases not matched to a gene; V was cut back by 6 bases and J by 6 bases.

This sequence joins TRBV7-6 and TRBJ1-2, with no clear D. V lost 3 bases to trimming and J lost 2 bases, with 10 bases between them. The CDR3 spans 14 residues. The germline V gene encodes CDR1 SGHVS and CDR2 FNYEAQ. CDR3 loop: CASSLGGVNYGYTF. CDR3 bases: TGTGCCAGCAGCTTGGGCGGGGTGAACTATGGCTACACCTTC.

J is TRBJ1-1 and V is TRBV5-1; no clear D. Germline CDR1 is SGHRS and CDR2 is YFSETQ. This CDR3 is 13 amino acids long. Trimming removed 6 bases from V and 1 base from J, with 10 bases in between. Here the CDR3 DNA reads TGCGCCAGCACCACCACACCGAACACTGAAGCTTTCTTT. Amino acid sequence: CASTTTPNTEAFF.

This CDR3 reads CASSLDGLAIYEQYF. The CDR3, as DNA: TGTGCCAGCAGTTTGGATGGACTAGCGATATACGAGCAGTACTTC. V usage is TRBV28 and J usage is TRBJ2-7, with 9 bases lining up with TRBD2. The CDR3 length is 15 residues. V dropped 3 bases and J dropped 4; count of bases not matched to a gene: 7. The germline V gene has CDR1 MDHEN and CDR2 SYDVKM.

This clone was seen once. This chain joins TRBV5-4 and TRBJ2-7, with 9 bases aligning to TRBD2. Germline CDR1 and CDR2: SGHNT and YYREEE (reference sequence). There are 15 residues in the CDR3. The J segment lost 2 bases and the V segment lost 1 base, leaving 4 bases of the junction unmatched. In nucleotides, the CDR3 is TGTGCCAGCAGCTTGTGGGCGGGAGGGACCTACGAGCAGTACTTC. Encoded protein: CASSLWAGGTYEQYF.

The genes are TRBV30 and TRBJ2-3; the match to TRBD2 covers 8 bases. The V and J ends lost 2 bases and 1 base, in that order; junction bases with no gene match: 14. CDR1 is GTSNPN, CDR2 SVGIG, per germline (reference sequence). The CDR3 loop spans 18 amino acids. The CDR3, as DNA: TGTGCCTGGAGTCCGGGACTAGTCTCTCTCAGTGGCACAGATACGCAGTATTTT. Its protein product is CAWSPGLVSLSGTDTQYF.

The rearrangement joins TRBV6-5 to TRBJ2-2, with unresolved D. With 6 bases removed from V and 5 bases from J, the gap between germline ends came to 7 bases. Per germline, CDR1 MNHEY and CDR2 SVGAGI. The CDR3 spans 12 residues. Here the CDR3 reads CASRPRTGELFF. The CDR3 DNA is TGTGCCAGCAGGCCTAGGACCGGGGAGCTGTTTTTT.

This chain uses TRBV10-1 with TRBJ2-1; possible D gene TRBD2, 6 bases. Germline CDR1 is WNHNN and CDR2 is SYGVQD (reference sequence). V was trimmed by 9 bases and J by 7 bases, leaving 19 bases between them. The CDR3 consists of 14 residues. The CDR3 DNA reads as TGCGCCAGACCGTACCTAAGGGAGGAGAATGAGCAGTTCTTC. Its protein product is CARPYLREENEQFF.

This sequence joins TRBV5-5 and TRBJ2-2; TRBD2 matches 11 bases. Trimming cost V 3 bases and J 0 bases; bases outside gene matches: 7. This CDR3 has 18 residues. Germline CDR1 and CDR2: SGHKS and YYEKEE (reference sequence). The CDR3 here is CASSYGLAGNANTGELFF. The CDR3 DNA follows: TGTGCCAGCAGCTACGGACTAGCGGGCAACGCGAACACCGGGGAGCTGTTTTTT. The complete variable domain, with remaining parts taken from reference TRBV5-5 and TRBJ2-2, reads DAGVTQSPTHLIKTRGQQVTLRCSPISGHKSVSWYQQVLGQGPQFIFQYYEKEERGRGNFPDRFSARQFPNYSSELNVNALLLGDSALYLCASSYGLAGNANTGELFFGEGSRLTVL.

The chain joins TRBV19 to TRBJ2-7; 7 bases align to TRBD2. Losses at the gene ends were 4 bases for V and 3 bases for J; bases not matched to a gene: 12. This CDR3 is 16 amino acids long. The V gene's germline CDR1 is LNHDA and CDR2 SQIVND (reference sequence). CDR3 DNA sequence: TGTGCCAGTAGTACCGTAAGCGGGAAAGAAGGCTACGAGCAGTACTTC. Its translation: CASSTVSGKEGYEQYF. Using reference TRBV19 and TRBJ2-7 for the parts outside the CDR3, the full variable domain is DGGITQSPKYLFRKEGQNVTLSCEQNLNHDAMYWYRQDPGQGLRLIYYSQIVNDFQKGDIAEGYSVSREKKESFPLTVTSAQKNPTAFYLCASSTVSGKEGYEQYFGPGTRLTVT.

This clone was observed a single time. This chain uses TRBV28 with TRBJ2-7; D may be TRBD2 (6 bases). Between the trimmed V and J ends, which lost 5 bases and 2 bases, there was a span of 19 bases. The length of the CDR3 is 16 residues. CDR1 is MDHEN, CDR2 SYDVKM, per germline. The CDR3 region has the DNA TGTGCCAGCAGTCCCTCTTTGGGGGGAGGAACCTACGAGCAGTACTTC. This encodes CASSPSLGGGTYEQYF.

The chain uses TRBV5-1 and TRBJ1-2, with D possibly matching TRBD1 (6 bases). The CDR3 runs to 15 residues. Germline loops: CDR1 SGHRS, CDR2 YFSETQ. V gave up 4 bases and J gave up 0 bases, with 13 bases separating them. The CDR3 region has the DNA TGCGCCAGCAGCCCATGGACAGTCTCTAACTATGGCTACACCTTC. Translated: CASSPWTVSNYGYTF.

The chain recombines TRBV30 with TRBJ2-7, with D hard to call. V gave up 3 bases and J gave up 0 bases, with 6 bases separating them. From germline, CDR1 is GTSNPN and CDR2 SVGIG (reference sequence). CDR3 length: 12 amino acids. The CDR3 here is CAWSPYSYEQYF. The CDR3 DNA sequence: TGTGCCTGGAGCCCCTACTCCTACGAGCAGTACTTC. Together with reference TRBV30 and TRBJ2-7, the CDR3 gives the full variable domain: SQTIHQWPATLVQPVGSPLSLECTVEGTSNPNLYWYRQAAGRGLQLLFYSVGIGQISSEVPQNLSASRPQDRQFILSSKKLLLSDSGFYLCAWSPYSYEQYFGPGTRLTVT.

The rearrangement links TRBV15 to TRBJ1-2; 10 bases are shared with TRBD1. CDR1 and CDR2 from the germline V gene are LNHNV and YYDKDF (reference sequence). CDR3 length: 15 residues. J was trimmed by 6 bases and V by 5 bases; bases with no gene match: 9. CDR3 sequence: CATSLPGQGRDGYTF. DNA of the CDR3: TGTGCCACCAGCTTACCGGGACAGGGGCGGGATGGCTACACCTTC.

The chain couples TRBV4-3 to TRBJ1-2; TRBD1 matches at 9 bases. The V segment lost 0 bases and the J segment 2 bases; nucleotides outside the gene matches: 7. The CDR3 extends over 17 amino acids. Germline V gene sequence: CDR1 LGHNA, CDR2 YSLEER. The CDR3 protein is CASSQEWGTGQNYGYTF. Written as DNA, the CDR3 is TGCGCCAGCAGCCAAGAATGGGGGACAGGGCAGAACTATGGCTACACCTTC.